These 29 T cell receptor beta chains originate from one sample sequenced in a study of T cell clonotyping in hematopoietic cell transplantation. Produced via immunoSEQ multiplex PCR; TCRdb's table is partial and in-frame only. The sample lists about 7,100 clones; 98% were seen once. The starting material was PBMCs, obtained 30 days after allogeneic stem cell transplant. These TCRs come from a male patient aged 60-70 years who had an allogeneic stem cell transplant from a related donor, so the T cells may come from the graft donor. Some clones in this sample may be carry-over from other donors' samples.

This clone was recorded once. The V and J genes are TRBV5-4 and TRBJ1-4; 7 positions agree with TRBD1. Germline CDR1 reads SGHNT; CDR2 reads YYREEE (reference sequence). Losses at the gene ends were 0 bases for V and 4 bases for J; bases not matched to a gene: 0. The CDR3 is made up of 14 amino acids. The CDR3 DNA is TGTGCCAGCAGCTTGGACAGGGGTAATGAAAAACTGTTTTTT. Translated: CASSLDRGNEKLFF.

This chain connects TRBV9 to TRBJ2-3; the D is unclear. V dropped 2 bases and J dropped 2 bases, with 6 bases sitting between them. CDR1 is SGDLS, CDR2 YYNGEE, per germline. This CDR3 has 13 amino acids. The CDR3 DNA reads TGTGCCAGCAGCGTCGGACCCACAGATACGCAGTATTTT. It specifies CASSVGPTDTQYF.

The V and J genes are TRBV7-2 and TRBJ2-7, with a possible D match to TRBD2 (5 bases). V was shortened by 5 bases and J by 8 bases, with 34 bases between the two germline ends. The germline gives CDR1 SGHTA, CDR2 FQGNSA. This CDR3 spans 19 amino acids. CDR3 in DNA: TGTGCCAGCAGCACCCGCCCCCTTTCAACGCTTCGGGATGCCCCTCAGCAGTACTTC. Translation gives CASSTRPLSTLRDAPQQYF.

The rearrangement uses TRBV4-3 and TRBJ2-2; D remains unclear. Per the germline V gene, CDR1 is LGHNA and CDR2 is YSLEER. V was trimmed by 1 base and J by 5 bases, leaving 8 bases between them. This CDR3 comprises 14 residues. The CDR3, as DNA: TGCGCCAGCAGCCAAGTGGAAGGGACCGGGGAGCTGTTTTTT. Translated, it gives CASSQVEGTGELFF.

The chain uses TRBV9 and TRBJ2-7; 11 bases fit TRBD1. The CDR3 totals 15 residues. Losses at the gene ends were 3 bases for V and 5 bases for J; bases not matched to a gene: 7. Germline values: CDR1 SGDLS, CDR2 YYNGEE. CDR3 sequence (DNA): TGTGCCAGCAGCGGCACCGGGACAGGGGGAAACGAGCAGTACTTC. It translates to CASSGTGTGGNEQYF.

J is TRBJ1-5 and V is TRBV4-2, with D hard to call. This CDR3 has 12 residues. V shed 3 bases and J shed 4 bases, with 4 bases lying between them. Germline CDR1 and CDR2: LGHNA and YNFKEQ. The DNA of the CDR3 is TGTGCCAGCAGCCAGGAAAATCAGCCCCAGCATTTT. This gives the protein CASSQENQPQHF.

The genes are TRBV4-2 and TRBJ2-5; 14 bases align to TRBD2. The V gene end was trimmed by 1 base and the J gene end by 5 bases; junction bases not matched to a gene: 9. CDR3 length: 18 amino acids. CDR1 and CDR2 (germline): LGHNA, YNFKEQ. CDR3 bases: TGTGCCAGCAGCCAAGGGTGGACTAGCGGGGGGCTTTCGGAGACCCAGTACTTC. Its protein product is CASSQGWTSGGLSETQYF.

This clone was recorded once. The J gene is TRBJ1-2, the V gene TRBV28; TRBD1 matches 9 bases. Germline-derived CDR1 and CDR2 are MDHEN and SYDVKM. Trimming removed 4 bases from V and 4 bases from J; junction bases left unmatched: 7. This CDR3 region has 15 residues. CDR3 in amino acids: CASSSPTGGGYGYTF. CDR3 coding DNA: TGTGCCAGCAGTTCCCCGACAGGGGGGGGCTATGGCTACACCTTC.

This clone was recorded only once. This chain connects TRBV28 to TRBJ1-1; TRBD1 is a possible D gene (5 bases). The CDR3 contains 15 residues. Germline V gives CDR1 MDHEN, CDR2 SYDVKM. Deletions cut 7 bases from V and 1 base from J, with 16 bases between. CDR3 nucleotides: TGTGCCAGCACCTTCTCTGGCAGGGCGAACACTGAAGCTTTCTTT. It encodes CASTFSGRANTEAFF.

This sequence joins TRBV7-8 and TRBJ1-1, with D perhaps matching TRBD1 (6 bases). The V end was cut by 5 bases, the J end by 5 bases, with 12 bases between. This CDR3 has 13 residues. The V gene's germline CDR1 is SGHVS and CDR2 FQNEAQ. As DNA, the CDR3 is TGTGCCAGCAGCACAACAGGGAGGACTGAAGCTTTCTTT. This gives the protein CASSTTGRTEAFF.

V is TRBV7-6 and J is TRBJ2-2; the D is unclear. The CDR3 covers 17 residues. V lost 2 bases and J 0 bases, leaving 13 bases between the germline ends. Germline V gene lookup returns CDR1 SGHVS and CDR2 FNYEAQ. The CDR3 spells CASSLPSLVSNTGELFF. CDR3 DNA sequence: TGTGCCAGCAGCTTACCATCCTTGGTATCGAACACCGGGGAGCTGTTTTTT. The variable domain in full, completed from reference TRBV7-6 and TRBJ2-2, reads GAGVSQSPRYKVTKRGQDVALRCDPISGHVSLYWYRQALGQGPEFLTYFNYEAQQDKSGLPNDRFSAERPEGSISTLTIQRTEQRDSAMYRCASSLPSLVSNTGELFFGEGSRLTVL.

The CDR3 nucleotides read TGTGCCACCAGCAGAGGCGGGACAGGGCTCACCGGGGAGCTGTTTTTT. It is translated as CATSRGGTGLTGELFF. V usage is TRBV15 and J usage is TRBJ2-2; TRBD1 matches 9 bases. In germline, CDR1 is LNHNV, CDR2 YYDKDF (reference sequence). J gave up 4 bases and V 1 base, and 4 bases lay outside the gene matches. The CDR3 has 16 amino acids.

The chain combines TRBV2 with TRBJ2-7; D may match TRBD1 or TRBD2 (5 bases each). Between the trimmed V and J ends, which lost 6 bases and 2 bases, there was a span of 14 bases. The CDR3 spans 14 residues. Germline loops: CDR1 SNHLY, CDR2 FYNNEI. The CDR3 here is CASRISSGPYEQYF. DNA for the CDR3: TGTGCCAGCAGGATTAGTTCGGGGCCCTACGAGCAGTACTTC.

The chain combines TRBV6-6 with TRBJ2-5, with TRBD2 matching 13 bases. With 6 bases clipped from V and 6 bases from J, the junction kept 7 bases outside the gene matches. The CDR3 sequence is 15 residues long. CDR1 MNHNY and CDR2 SVGAGI come from the germline V gene (reference sequence). The CDR3 region is CASSRGTSGVKTQYF. The CDR3 DNA reads TGTGCCAGCAGCCGCGGGACTAGCGGGGTGAAGACCCAGTACTTC.

This clone was observed once. The DNA of the CDR3 is TGTGCCAGCAACCTGGGACAGTCCTACGAGCAGTACTTC. It translates to CASNLGQSYEQYF. The chain couples TRBV28 to TRBJ2-7; 7 bases are a match to TRBD1. The V segment lost 7 bases and the J segment 1 base; nucleotides outside the gene matches: 4. This CDR3 region has 13 residues. In germline, CDR1 is MDHEN, CDR2 SYDVKM.

This rearrangement joins TRBV4-3 to TRBJ1-1; D possibly corresponds to TRBD1 (6 bases). Looked up from germline, CDR1 is LGHNA and CDR2 is YSLEER. Trimming cost V 4 bases and J 0 bases, with 12 bases left between them. This CDR3 is 15 amino acids long. CDR3 in amino acids: CASSRTPGVNTEAFF. The CDR3 DNA reads as TGCGCCAGCAGCCGAACCCCAGGGGTGAACACTGAAGCTTTCTTT.

The chain recombines TRBV15 with TRBJ1-2, with 7 nucleotides matching TRBD1. V dropped 0 bases and J dropped 2; count of bases not matched to a gene: 9. The CDR3 spans 17 residues. The germline CDR1 and CDR2 sequences are LNHNV and YYDKDF (reference sequence). The CDR3 loop reads CATSRDARTGNNYGYTF. For the CDR3, the DNA is TGTGCCACCAGCAGAGATGCTAGGACAGGTAACAACTATGGCTACACCTTC.

This rearrangement joins TRBV2 to TRBJ1-2; D might be TRBD1 (5 bases). V lost 1 base and J 4 bases, leaving 10 bases between the germline ends. Germline CDR1 reads SNHLY; CDR2 reads FYNNEI. The CDR3 length is 14 residues. CDR3: CASSEVSGRYGYTF. As DNA, the CDR3 is TGTGCCAGCAGTGAAGTTTCAGGGCGCTATGGCTACACCTTC.

This chain joins TRBV4-3 and TRBJ1-1; D gene uncertain. V was cut by 1 base and J by 5 bases, with 8 bases left in between. The CDR3 has 13 residues. CDR1 and CDR2 (germline): LGHNA, YSLEER. The CDR3 DNA sequence: TGCGCCAGCAGCCAAGGGGAGGCAACTGAAGCTTTCTTT. Protein: CASSQGEATEAFF.

The chain joins TRBV5-1 to TRBJ2-3; TRBD1 matches 11 bases. J lost 2 bases, V lost 1 base, and 3 bases had no gene match. Germline V gene sequence: CDR1 SGHRS, CDR2 YFSETQ. This CDR3 comprises 16 residues. The CDR3 nucleotides read TGCGCCAGCAGCTTGAGGACAGGGGGCAACACAGATACGCAGTATTTT. It yields the protein CASSLRTGGNTDTQYF.

This clone turned up a few times. This chain joins TRBV7-8 and TRBJ1-6; maybe TRBD1 (5 bases). Germline lookup yields CDR1 SGHVS and CDR2 FQNEAQ. V lost 5 bases, J lost 9 bases, and 11 bases lay in between. This CDR3 has 13 amino acids. The CDR3 sequence: CASSPRGASPLHF. CDR3 DNA sequence: TGTGCCAGCAGCCCGCGAGGGGCTTCACCCCTCCACTTT.

The chain joins TRBV5-5 to TRBJ1-5; TRBD1 aligns across 8 bases. With V trimmed by 4 bases and J by 9 bases, 9 bases remained unmatched. This CDR3 is 14 amino acids long. Germline CDR1 and CDR2: SGHKS and YYEKEE (reference sequence). The CDR3 sequence is CASSQETGESPQHF. As DNA, the CDR3 is TGTGCCAGCAGCCAAGAGACAGGGGAGTCGCCCCAGCATTTT.

J is TRBJ1-2 and V is TRBV5-4; the match to TRBD1 covers 9 bases. Looked up from germline, CDR1 is SGHNT and CDR2 is YYREEE (reference sequence). The V and J ends lost 4 bases and 6 bases, in that order; junction bases with no gene match: 7. This CDR3 is built from 14 residues. The CDR3 protein is CASSLTGGSNGYTF. In DNA, the CDR3 is TGTGCCAGCAGCCTCACAGGGGGCTCAAATGGCTACACCTTC. The full variable domain, its missing parts supplied by reference TRBV5-4 and TRBJ1-2, is ETGVTQSPTHLIKTRGQQVTLRCSSQSGHNTVSWYQQALGQGPQFIFQYYREEENGRGNFPPRFSGLQFPNYSSELNVNALELDDSALYLCASSLTGGSNGYTFGSGTRLTVV.

The V gene is TRBV11-3, the J gene TRBJ2-3; 11 positions match TRBD1. Germline values: CDR1 SGHNT, CDR2 YENEEA. This CDR3 contains 15 residues. V shed 3 bases and J 5 bases; nucleotides not matched to a gene: 4. CDR3 region: CASSFQGQGVDTQYF. The CDR3 DNA is TGTGCCAGCAGCTTCCAGGGACAGGGGGTAGATACGCAGTATTTT. The entire variable domain, with the rest obtained from reference TRBV11-3 and TRBJ2-3, is as follows: EAGVVQSPRYKIIEKKQPVAFWCNPISGHNTLYWYLQNLGQGPELLIRYENEEAVDDSQLPKDRFSAERLKGVDSTLKIQPAELGDSAVYLCASSFQGQGVDTQYFGPGTRLTVL.

The gene calls are TRBV11-2 and TRBJ1-2, with D possibly matching TRBD1 (5 bases). This CDR3 comprises 15 residues. The germline V and J ends were trimmed by 3 bases and 2 bases, with 13 bases remaining between them. The germline V gene has CDR1 SGHAT and CDR2 FQNNGV. CDR3 coding DNA: TGTGCCAGCAGCTTGGGCAGGGAGTCCAACTATGGCTACACCTTC. This codes for CASSLGRESNYGYTF. Complete variable domain (other parts from reference TRBV11-2 and TRBJ1-2): EAGVAQSPRYKIIEKRQSVAFWCNPISGHATLYWYQQILGQGPKLLIQFQNNGVVDDSQLPKDRFSAERLKGVDSTLKIQPAKLEDSAVYLCASSLGRESNYGYTFGSGTRLTVV.

V and J are TRBV16 and TRBJ1-1, with 11 bases aligning to TRBD1. Per the germline V gene, CDR1 is KGHSY and CDR2 is FQNENV. The CDR3 length is 15 residues. The V and J ends lost 7 bases and 5 bases, in that order; junction bases with no gene match: 9. CDR3 sequence (DNA): TGTGCCAGCACCTTATCCGGGACAGGGGGTACTGAAGCTTTCTTT. Amino acids: CASTLSGTGGTEAFF.

The genes are TRBV29-1 and TRBJ1-1, with D maybe TRBD1 (5 bases). This CDR3 comprises 13 residues. Trimming shortened V by 1 base and J by 7 bases, and 13 bases separated the two germline ends. The V gene's germline CDR1 is SQVTM and CDR2 ANQGSEA. The CDR3 spells CSVEGTGDIEAFF. CDR3 coding DNA: TGCAGCGTTGAAGGTACGGGGGATATTGAAGCTTTCTTT.

The J gene is TRBJ1-6, the V gene TRBV2, with D tentatively TRBD1 (5 bases). The CDR3 length is 15 residues. Germline lookup yields CDR1 SNHLY and CDR2 FYNNEI. Trimming pared 1 base from V and 8 bases from J, leaving 12 bases between. Here the CDR3 reads CASSEDRKGDSPLHF. The DNA for the CDR3 is TGTGCCAGCAGTGAAGACAGGAAAGGTGATTCACCCCTCCACTTT.

The chain is built from TRBV28 and TRBJ2-6; maybe TRBD1 (6 bases). Deletions cut 5 bases from V and 4 bases from J, with 12 bases between. CDR3 length: 15 amino acids. Germline-derived CDR1 and CDR2 are MDHEN and SYDVKM. The CDR3 is CASSRTGTGANVLTF. CDR3 nucleotide sequence: TGTGCCAGCAGTCGCACAGGGACCGGGGCCAACGTCCTGACTTTC. Drawing the rest from reference TRBV28 and TRBJ2-6, the complete variable domain is DVKVTQSSRYLVKRTGEKVFLECVQDMDHENMFWYRQDPGLGLRLIYFSYDVKMKEKGDIPEGYSVSREKKERFSLILESASTNQTSMYLCASSRTGTGANVLTFGAGSRLTVL.